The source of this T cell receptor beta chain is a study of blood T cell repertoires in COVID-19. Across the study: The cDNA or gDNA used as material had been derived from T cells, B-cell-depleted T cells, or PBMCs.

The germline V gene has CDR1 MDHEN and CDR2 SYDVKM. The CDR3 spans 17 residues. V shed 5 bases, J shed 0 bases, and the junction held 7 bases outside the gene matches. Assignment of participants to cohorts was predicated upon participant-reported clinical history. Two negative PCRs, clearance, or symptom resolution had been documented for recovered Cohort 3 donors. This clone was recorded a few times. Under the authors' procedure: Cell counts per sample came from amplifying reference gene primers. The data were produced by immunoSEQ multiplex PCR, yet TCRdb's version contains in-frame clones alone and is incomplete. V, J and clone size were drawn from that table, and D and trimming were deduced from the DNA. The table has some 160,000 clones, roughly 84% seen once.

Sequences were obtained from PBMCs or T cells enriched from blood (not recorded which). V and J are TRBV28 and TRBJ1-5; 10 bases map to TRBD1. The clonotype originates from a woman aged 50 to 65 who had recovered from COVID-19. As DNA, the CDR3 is TGTGCCAGCAGTACCCCGACAGGGGGCTATAGCAATCAGCCCCAGCATTTT. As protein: CASSTPTGGYSNQPQHF.